This T cell receptor beta chain was sequenced during a study of T-cell reconstitution after alpha-beta-depleted transplantation in children. Notes on the study in general: When one year had passed after transplant, most T-cell counts and diversity came from newly produced T cells. There were reportedly several hundred expanded graft clones from which alpha-beta T cells came about two months after transplant.

V shed 1 base and J shed 7 bases, with 15 bases lying between them. Germline V gives CDR1 SGHRS, CDR2 YFSETQ. The length of the CDR3 is 15 residues. This clonotype was seen at least ten times. Its cognate antigen is unknown. The TCRbeta library was prepared with unique molecular identifiers. One entry per CDR3 protein results from TCRdb running MiXCR on the PCR reads. The sample shows 200,000 to 250,000 distinct CDR3 sequences, approximately 8.9% of them seen only once. The V call is TRBV5-1, the J call TRBJ2-1; D is perhaps TRBD1 (6 bases). Sequenced here: PBMCs, mostly from graft donor cells, sampled 180 days after TCRalphabeta/CD19-depleted stem cell transplant. The source is a male patient under 18 who had a stem cell transplant for acute lymphoblastic leukemia, so the T cells may come from the graft donor. CDR3 nucleotides: TGCGCCAGCAGCTTGCAGGGGACCCGCGGGAATGAGCAGTTCTTC. It translates to CASSLQGTRGNEQFF.